Below are 12 T cell receptor beta chains sequenced from a single sample in a study of metastatic and nonmetastatic thyroid tumors. TCRdb re-analyzed the PCR reads through MiXCR. The sample consists of tens of thousands of clones, roughly 24% of them appearing once. All patients were untreated before thyroid surgery. Sequencing was performed on blood. All receptors come from a female donor with papillary thyroid cancer or a benign thyroid nodule (not recorded which). Some clones in this sample may be carry-over from other donors' samples.

This clone has ten or more counts. The chain uses TRBV5-6 and TRBJ2-3, with TRBD2 matching 12 bases. CDR3 size: 17 residues. Germline V gene data show CDR1 as SGHDT and CDR2 as YYEEEE. Trimming took 0 bases from V and 4 from J; bases not matched to a gene: 6. This chain's CDR3 is CASSLVLAGGGPDTQYF. The DNA of the CDR3 is TGTGCCAGCAGCTTGGTACTAGCGGGAGGCGGCCCAGATACGCAGTATTTT.

By sample fraction, this clone is medium-sized. The gene calls are TRBV6-1 and TRBJ1-2; 7 bases agree with TRBD1. CDR3 length: 15 residues. Germline V gene data show CDR1 as MNHNS and CDR2 as SASEGT. J lost 2 bases, V lost 6 bases, and 9 bases had no gene match. CDR3: CASRNTGQPNYGYTF. DNA of the CDR3: TGTGCCAGCAGAAATACGGGACAGCCAAACTATGGCTACACCTTC.

The V gene is TRBV6-4, the J gene TRBJ2-1; 8 nucleotides match TRBD2. V gave up 2 bases and J gave up 6 bases; unmatched junction bases: 6. The CDR3 totals 15 residues. CDR1 MRHNA and CDR2 SNTAGT come from the germline V gene. In DNA form, the CDR3 reads TGTGCCAGCAGTGACGAAACGGGAGGGGGCAATGAGCAGTTCTTC. This encodes CASSDETGGGNEQFF.

By sample fraction, this clone is medium-sized. The chain's CDR3 is CASTTGNGNYGYTF. DNA of the CDR3: TGTGCCAGCACAACCGGGAACGGTAACTATGGCTACACCTTC. The chain carries TRBV28 and TRBJ1-2; no definite D call. The CDR3 length is 14 residues. In germline, CDR1 is MDHEN, CDR2 SYDVKM. V was pared by 7 bases and J by 1 base, with 13 bases between.

The CDR3 is CASSDLGFGDTQYF. In DNA form, the CDR3 reads TGTGCCAGCAGCGATCTAGGCTTTGGGGATACGCAGTATTTT. This chain connects TRBV7-3 to TRBJ2-3; D ambiguous. The CDR3 length is 14 residues. Germline V CDR1 and CDR2: SGHTA, FQGTGA. V lost 5 bases and J 6 bases, leaving 15 bases between the germline ends. Combining the CDR3 with reference TRBV7-3 and TRBJ2-3 gives the whole variable domain GAGVSQTPSNKVTEKGKYVELRCDPISGHTALYWYRQSLGQGPEFLIYFQGTGAADDSGLPNDRFFAVRPEGSVSTLKIQRTERGDSAVYLCASSDLGFGDTQYFGPGTRLTVL.

Comments on this clone: This CDR3 fails to terminate in the conserved phenylalanine or tryptophan, so it likely reflects a read error. The chain recombines TRBV20-1 with TRBJ2-4, with 7 bases matching TRBD1. The CDR3 is 18 amino acids. Per the germline V gene, CDR1 is DFQATT and CDR2 is SNEGSKA (reference sequence). V was clipped by 3 bases and J by 3 bases; unmatched bases: 17. In DNA, the CDR3 is TGCAGTGCTAGTGAAATACAGGGGCGTGTTGTTGGCAAAAACATTCAGTACCTC. This gives the protein CSASEIQGRVVGKNIQYL.

Relative to its sample, this clone is medium-sized. The chain links TRBV2 to TRBJ2-2; D might be TRBD1 (5 bases). This CDR3 region has 13 residues. CDR1 is SNHLY and CDR2 is FYNNEI in the germline V gene. Trimming shortened V by 11 bases and J by 1 base, and 11 bases separated the two germline ends. Written as DNA, the CDR3 is TGTGCCTCCCGACAGAAGAACACCGGGGAGCTGTTTTTT. Amino acid sequence: CASRQKNTGELFF.

The genes are TRBV5-1 and TRBJ2-3; D may be TRBD1 or TRBD2 (5 bases each). The germline CDR1 and CDR2 sequences are SGHRS and YFSETQ. The CDR3 is 18 amino acids. V gave up 3 bases and J gave up 2 bases, with 22 bases separating them. The CDR3 sequence: CASSYGAVARGPTDTQYF. DNA of the CDR3: TGCGCCAGCAGCTATGGGGCGGTCGCCCGGGGTCCCACAGATACGCAGTATTTT.

This sequence joins TRBV7-1 and TRBJ2-3; 9 nucleotides match TRBD2. TRBV7-1 is an ORF, and what it does is uncertain. CDR3 size: 19 residues. With V trimmed by 3 bases and J by 2 bases, 15 bases remained unmatched. Here the CDR3 reads CASSSGLVAGVTNTDTQYF. CDR3 nucleotide sequence: TGTGCCAGCAGCTCGGGCTTGGTAGCGGGAGTTACCAACACAGATACGCAGTATTTT.

This clone was recorded at least ten times. V usage is TRBV30 and J usage is TRBJ2-1; no reliable D call. The V gene lost 2 bases and the J gene lost 7 bases, with 9 bases spanning the gap. The CDR3 contains 12 residues. Germline V gene data show CDR1 as GTSNPN and CDR2 as SVGIG (reference sequence). The DNA for the CDR3 is TGTGCCTGGAGTTCTTCAATTAATGAGCAGTTCTTC. This codes for CAWSSSINEQFF.

As for this clone: Given a much more abundant clone one base away, this may be a read error. The V call is TRBV20-1, the J call TRBJ2-5; D call uncertain. Germline CDR1 reads DFQATT; CDR2 reads SNEGSKA (reference sequence). The CDR3 runs 11 residues. The V end was cut by 3 bases, the J end by 13 bases, with 15 bases between. Written as DNA, the CDR3 is TGCAGTGCTAGTCTCCAAGATAGTATGTACTTC. As protein: CSASLQDSMYF.

The table lists this clone with many counts. The rearrangement links TRBV19 to TRBJ1-2; D uncertain. Trimming removed 5 bases from V and 2 bases from J, with 6 bases in between. The germline CDR1 and CDR2 sequences are LNHDA and SQIVND (reference sequence). The CDR3 contains 12 residues. The CDR3 loop is CASSPHNYGYTF. The CDR3 region has the DNA TGTGCCAGTAGTCCTCACAACTATGGCTACACCTTC.